This T cell receptor (beta chain) was found in a study of control samples from healthy donors and cancer patients. Generated by immunoSEQ multiplex PCR, the TCRdb table keeps only in-frame clones and is missing some. The sample has 90,000 to 110,000 clones, about nine tenths seen once; the top ten hold 3.5% to 4.5%. This clone was detected a few times. Per the germline V gene, CDR1 is MNHNS and CDR2 is SASEGT. This CDR3 is built from 15 residues. The V end lost 1 base, the J end lost 0 bases, and 4 bases lay between the germline ends. The origin of this receptor is a human donor in good health. The donor label of this sample is uncertain. The chain carries TRBV6-1 and TRBJ2-6, with D unclear. The sample consisted of blood. This chain's CDR3 is CASSEGGSGANVLTF. The CDR3 DNA reads TGTGCCAGCAGTGAAGGGGGCTCTGGGGCCAACGTCCTGACTTTC.